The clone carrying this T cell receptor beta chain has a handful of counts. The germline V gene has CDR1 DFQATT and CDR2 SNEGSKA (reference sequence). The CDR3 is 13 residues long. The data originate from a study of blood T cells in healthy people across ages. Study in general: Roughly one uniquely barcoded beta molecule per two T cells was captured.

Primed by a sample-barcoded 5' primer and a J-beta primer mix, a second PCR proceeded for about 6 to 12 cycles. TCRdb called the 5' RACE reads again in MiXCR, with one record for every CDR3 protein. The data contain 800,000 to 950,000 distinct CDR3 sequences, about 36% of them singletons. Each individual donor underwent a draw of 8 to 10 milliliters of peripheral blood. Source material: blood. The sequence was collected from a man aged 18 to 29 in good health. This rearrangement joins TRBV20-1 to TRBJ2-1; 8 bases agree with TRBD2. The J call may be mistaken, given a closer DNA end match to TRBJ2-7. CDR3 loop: CSATSGSYNEQYF. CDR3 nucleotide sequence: TGCAGTGCCACTAGCGGCTCCTACAATGAGCAGTACTTC.